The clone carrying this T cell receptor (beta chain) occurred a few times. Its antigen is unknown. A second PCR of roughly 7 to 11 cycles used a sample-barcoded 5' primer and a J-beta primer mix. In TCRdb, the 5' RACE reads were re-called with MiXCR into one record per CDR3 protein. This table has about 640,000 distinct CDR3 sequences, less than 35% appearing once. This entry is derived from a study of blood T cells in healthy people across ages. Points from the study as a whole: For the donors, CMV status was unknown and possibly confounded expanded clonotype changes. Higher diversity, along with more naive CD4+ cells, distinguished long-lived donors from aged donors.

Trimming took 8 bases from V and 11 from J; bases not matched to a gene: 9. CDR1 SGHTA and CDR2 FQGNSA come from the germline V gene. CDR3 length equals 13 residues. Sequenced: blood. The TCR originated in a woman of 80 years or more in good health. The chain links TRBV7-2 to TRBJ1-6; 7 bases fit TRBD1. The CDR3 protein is CASRGQGEAPLHF. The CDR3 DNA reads TGTGCCAGCCGGGGGCAGGGGGAAGCACCCCTCCACTTT.